A selection of T cell receptor beta chains follows, all from one sample in a study of regulatory T cells in long-lasting Graves disease. One entry per CDR3 protein results from TCRdb running MiXCR on the multiplex PCR reads. The sample records hundreds of thousands of distinct CDR3 sequences, around 20% being singletons. The specimen comprised peripheral blood mononuclear cells (PBMCs), sampled when the disease was refractory, from a patient treated with antithyroid drugs. The receptors come from a female donor with Graves disease. Both conserved end residues are part of each CDR3. The order of the fields is D gene, V gene, J gene, clone size, CDR3 DNA, CDR3 protein. D genes are given only for firm matches. Clone size is not always given. Where it is, it says once, few, many or a class for expanded clones.

>NA|TRBV3-1|TRBJ2-7|NA
TGTGCCAGCAGCCAAGGGTATCAAGGTGGCGAGCAGTACTTC
CASSQGYQGGEQYF
>NA|TRBV5-1|TRBJ2-7|few
TGCGCCAGCAGCACGGGACTCCTCCCTTGGGACTACGAGCAGTACTTC
CASSTGLLPWDYEQYF
>NA|TRBV7-2|TRBJ1-1|NA
TGTGCCAGCAGCTTAGAGCCGGGACCGAACACTGAAGCTTTCTTT
CASSLEPGPNTEAFF
>NA|TRBV18|TRBJ1-1|NA
TGTGCCAGCTCACCAAAGGACCAGAACACTGAAGCTTTCTTT
CASSPKDQNTEAFF
>TRBD1|TRBV10-3|TRBJ1-2|many
TGTGCCATCAGTGATAGCCCAGGGGGCCTTGTCTATGGCTACACCTTC
CAISDSPGGLVYGYTF
>NA|TRBV18|TRBJ1-3|NA
TGTGCCAGCTCACCAGAATGGCCCTCTGGAAACACCATATATTTT
CASSPEWPSGNTIYF
>NA|TRBV7-3|TRBJ2-2|many
TGTGCCAGCAGCTCACAACAGGGTCAGCTGTTTTTT
CASSSQQGQLFF
>NA|TRBV2|TRBJ2-7|many
TGTGCCAGCAGTGCAAACGACAGGTCCCTAGACTTC
CASSANDRSLDF
>NA|TRBV7-8|TRBJ1-5|many
TGTGCCAGCAGCTCGCTTGGAGGGGTCAATAATCAGCCCCAGCATTTT
CASSSLGGVNNQPQHF
>NA|TRBV11-2|TRBJ1-2|NA
TGTGCCAGCAGCGTAGGGGTGATCTATGGCTACACCTTC
CASSVGVIYGYTF
>NA|TRBV7-3|TRBJ2-5|many
TGTGCCAGCAGCTTAACCCCAAACCAAGAGACCCAGTACTTC
CASSLTPNQETQYF
>NA|TRBV28|TRBJ1-2|many
TGTGCCAGCAGTAAGACGGGGGCGTATGACTACACCTTC
CASSKTGAYDYTF
>TRBD1|TRBV7-9|TRBJ1-1|many
TGTGCCAGCAGCTCGGACAGGCGGACTGAAGCTTTCTTT
CASSSDRRTEAFF
>TRBD2|TRBV20-1|TRBJ2-5|few
TGCAGTGCTAGTTTTAGCGGGGGCCTCCAAGAGACCCAGTACTTC
CSASFSGGLQETQYF
>NA|TRBV5-6|TRBJ1-5|many
TGTGCCAGCAGCTTGGGTTTAGACCGCAATCAGCCCCAGCATTTT
CASSLGLDRNQPQHF
>TRBD1|TRBV24-1|TRBJ2-2|NA
TGTGCCACCAGTGACCGGGGACAGGGGCCCACCGGGGAGCTGTTTTTT
CATSDRGQGPTGELFF
>NA|TRBV9|TRBJ1-3|NA
TGTGCCAGCAGCGTAGCCGGAGCATCTGGAAACACCATATATTTT
CASSVAGASGNTIYF
>TRBD2|TRBV29-1|TRBJ2-7|NA
TGCAGCGTTAGGCTAGCGGGAGGCTCCTACGAGCAGTACTTC
CSVRLAGGSYEQYF
>NA|TRBV20-1|TRBJ1-4|many
TGCTGCGGGGGGACCGATACTGAAAAACTGTTTTTT
CCGGTDTEKLFF
>NA|TRBV10-1|TRBJ2-7|NA
TGCGCCAGCGGAGAGGGCTACGAGCAGTACTTC
CASGEGYEQYF
>NA|TRBV3-1|TRBJ1-4|many
TGTGCCAGCAGCCGGCGTTCGGTGAGAGCTAATGAAAAACTGTTTTTT
CASSRRSVRANEKLFF
>NA|TRBV6-1|TRBJ2-1|NA
TGTGCCAGCAGTCCCTACAGGGTCACCAATGAGCAGTTCTTC
CASSPYRVTNEQFF
>TRBD1|TRBV6-2/TRBV6-3|TRBJ2-7|NA
TGTGCCAGCAGTTACATGGGACAGGGTAACGAGCAGTACTTC
CASSYMGQGNEQYF
>TRBD1|TRBV7-9|TRBJ1-5|NA
TGTGTCAGCAGCTTAGGGGGCCGCAATCAGCCCCAGCATTTT
CVSSLGGRNQPQHF
>NA|TRBV3-1|TRBJ2-2|NA
TGTGCCAGCAGCCAACAATTCGGGGAGCTGTTTTTT
CASSQQFGELFF
>NA|TRBV6-1|TRBJ1-1|NA
TGTGCCAGCAGTACTATCAGGTCGGGGGCTTTCTTT
CASSTIRSGAFF
>TRBD2|TRBV2|TRBJ2-7|many
TGTGCCAGCAGTGAGAGCGGGAGGGTCTACGAGCAGTACTTC
CASSESGRVYEQYF
>NA|TRBV4-1|TRBJ1-5|NA
TGCGCCAGCAGCCCCCGGCACGGTACTAGCAATCAGCCCCAGCATTTT
CASSPRHGTSNQPQHF
>TRBD1|TRBV5-1|TRBJ1-1|NA
TGCGCCAGCAGCCCAGTACAGGGGGCGCCTAACACTGAAGCTTTCTTT
CASSPVQGAPNTEAFF
>NA|TRBV10-3|TRBJ2-7|many
TGTGCCATCAGTGATAAGTACGAGCAGTACTTC
CAISDKYEQYF
>TRBD1|TRBV5-6|TRBJ1-1|few
TGTGCCAGCAGCCAGGACAGGGGCACCTTGAACACTGAAGCTTTCTTT
CASSQDRGTLNTEAFF
>TRBD2|TRBV5-1|TRBJ2-1|NA
TGCGCCAGCAGCTCCTTAGCGGGAGGTATAGACAATGAGCAGTTCTTC
CASSSLAGGIDNEQFF
>NA|TRBV6-1|TRBJ2-7|few
TGTGCCAGCATTATGTATTCCGCCGCCGGCTACGAGCAGTACTTC
CASIMYSAAGYEQYF
>NA|TRBV28|TRBJ2-4|many
TGTGCCAGCACAGGAGGGGCGGCCAAAAACATTCAGTACTTC
CASTGGAAKNIQYF
>NA|TRBV11-2|TRBJ1-2|many
TGTGCCAGCAGCTTTTACGGGGATGGCTACACCTTC
CASSFYGDGYTF
>NA|TRBV28|TRBJ2-3|NA
TGTGCCAGCAGTTTCGGCCCAACGGCGACTGCCGGTAGGGTCACAGATACGCAGTATTTT
CASSFGPTATAGRVTDTQYF
>NA|TRBV6-5|TRBJ1-1|NA
TGTGCCAGCAGTTACTCTCATGGGGGAACTGAAGCTTTCTTT
CASSYSHGGTEAFF